This T cell receptor beta chain was obtained from a study of shared clonotypes between healthy human individuals. The germline CDR1 and CDR2 sequences are GTSNPN and SVGIG (reference sequence). The germline V and J ends were trimmed by 0 bases and 7 bases, with 16 bases remaining between them. CDR3 size: 15 residues. Original methodology: Junction-only immunoSEQ data arrived without quality scores, meaning filtering differed. The method was immunoSEQ multiplex PCR; TCRdb's version includes in-frame clones alone and lacks a portion of them. The V and J calls and clone size were taken over from that table, and D and trimming were inferred from the DNA. This repertoire shows roughly 500,000 clones, roughly 80% found once; its top ten account for roughly an eighth. This clone was detected once. Its antigen remains unknown. Study conclusions and caveats: Among donors, clonotype sharing was expected to be affected by sequencing depth.

This TCR derives from a middle-aged woman in good health. Some clones in this sample may be carry-over from other donors' samples. Material for sequencing was PBMCs. The rearrangement joins TRBV30 to TRBJ2-1; no firm D call. CDR3 bases: TGTGCCTGGAGTGTAGCGTTGGGTCTGGAGAATGAGCAGTTCTTC. Residues: CAWSVALGLENEQFF.